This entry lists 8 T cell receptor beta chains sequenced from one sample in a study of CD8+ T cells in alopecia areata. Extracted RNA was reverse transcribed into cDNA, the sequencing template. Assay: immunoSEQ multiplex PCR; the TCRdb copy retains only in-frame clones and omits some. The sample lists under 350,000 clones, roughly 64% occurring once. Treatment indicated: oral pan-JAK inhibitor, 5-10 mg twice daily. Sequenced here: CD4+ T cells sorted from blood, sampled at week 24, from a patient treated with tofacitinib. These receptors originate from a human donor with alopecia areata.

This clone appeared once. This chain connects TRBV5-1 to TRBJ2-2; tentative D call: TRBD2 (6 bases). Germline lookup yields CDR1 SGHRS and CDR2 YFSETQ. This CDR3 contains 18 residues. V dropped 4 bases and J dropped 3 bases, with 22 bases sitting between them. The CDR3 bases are TGCGCCAGCAGCCGCGGTCGCGGGGTTCCGGTTGACACCGGGGAGCTGTTTTTT. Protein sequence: CASSRGRGVPVDTGELFF.

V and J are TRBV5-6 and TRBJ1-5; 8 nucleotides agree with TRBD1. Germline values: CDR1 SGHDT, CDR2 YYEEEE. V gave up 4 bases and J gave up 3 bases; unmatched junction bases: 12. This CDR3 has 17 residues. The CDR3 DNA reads TGTGCCAGCAGCATTTACCGGGACAGGAGGGCCAATCAGCCCCAGCATTTT. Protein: CASSIYRDRRANQPQHF.

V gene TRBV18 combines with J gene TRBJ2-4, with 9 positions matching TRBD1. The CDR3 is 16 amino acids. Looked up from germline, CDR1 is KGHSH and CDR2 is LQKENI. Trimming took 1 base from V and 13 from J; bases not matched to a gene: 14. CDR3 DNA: TGTGCCAGCTCACCACTCCGGGACAGGGCCGTGGCCGGCCAGTACTTC. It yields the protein CASSPLRDRAVAGQYF.

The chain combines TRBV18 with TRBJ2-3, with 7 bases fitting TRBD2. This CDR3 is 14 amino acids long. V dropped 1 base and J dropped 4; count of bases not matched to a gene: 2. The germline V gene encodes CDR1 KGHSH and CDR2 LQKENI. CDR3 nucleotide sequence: TGTGCCAGCTCACCACTGGCGGGGGCAGATACGCAGTATTTT. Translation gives CASSPLAGADTQYF.

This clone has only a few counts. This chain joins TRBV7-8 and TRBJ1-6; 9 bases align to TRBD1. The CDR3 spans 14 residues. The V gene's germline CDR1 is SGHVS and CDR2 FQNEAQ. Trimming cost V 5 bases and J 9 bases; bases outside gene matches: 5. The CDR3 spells CASSPDRGGSPLHF. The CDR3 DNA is TGTGCCAGCAGCCCCGACAGGGGGGGTTCACCCCTCCACTTT.

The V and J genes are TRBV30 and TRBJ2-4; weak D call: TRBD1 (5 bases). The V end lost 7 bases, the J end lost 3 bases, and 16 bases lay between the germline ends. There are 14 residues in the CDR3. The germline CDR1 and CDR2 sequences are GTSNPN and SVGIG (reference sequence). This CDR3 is CAFRALALKNIQYF. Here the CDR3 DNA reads TGTGCCTTCAGGGCCTTGGCCCTCAAAAACATTCAGTACTTC.

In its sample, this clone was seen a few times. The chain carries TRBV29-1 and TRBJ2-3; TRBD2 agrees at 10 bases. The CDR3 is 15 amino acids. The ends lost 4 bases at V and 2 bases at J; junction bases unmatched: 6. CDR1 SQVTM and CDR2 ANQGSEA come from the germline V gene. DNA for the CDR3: TGCAGCGTTGGCCTAGCGGGGGACATCACAGATACGCAGTATTTT. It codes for CSVGLAGDITDTQYF.

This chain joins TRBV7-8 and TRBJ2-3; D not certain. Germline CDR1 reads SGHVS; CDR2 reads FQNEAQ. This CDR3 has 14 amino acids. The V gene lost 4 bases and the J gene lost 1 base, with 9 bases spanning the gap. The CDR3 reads CASSSRGGTDTQYF. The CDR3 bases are TGTGCCAGCAGCTCGAGAGGAGGCACAGATACGCAGTATTTT.